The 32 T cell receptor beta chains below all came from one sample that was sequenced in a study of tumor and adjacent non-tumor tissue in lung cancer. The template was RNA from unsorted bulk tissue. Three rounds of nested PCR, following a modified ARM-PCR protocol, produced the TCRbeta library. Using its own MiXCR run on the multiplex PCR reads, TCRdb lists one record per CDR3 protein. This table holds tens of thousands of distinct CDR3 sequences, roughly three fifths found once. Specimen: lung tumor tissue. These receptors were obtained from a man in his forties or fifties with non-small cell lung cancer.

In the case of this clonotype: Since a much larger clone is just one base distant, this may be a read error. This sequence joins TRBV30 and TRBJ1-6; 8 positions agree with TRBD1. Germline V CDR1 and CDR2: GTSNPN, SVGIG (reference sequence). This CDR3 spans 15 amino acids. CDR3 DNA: TGTGCCTGGAGCGCCGACGGACAGGGAAATTCACCCCCCCACTTT. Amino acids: CAWSADGQGNSPPHF. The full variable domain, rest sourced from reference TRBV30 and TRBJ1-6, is SQTIHQWPATLVQPVGSPLSLECTVEGTSNPNLYWYRQAAGRGLQLLFYSVGIGQISSEVPQNLSASRPQDRQFILSSKKLLLSDSGFYLCAWSADGQGNSPPHFGNGTRLTVT.

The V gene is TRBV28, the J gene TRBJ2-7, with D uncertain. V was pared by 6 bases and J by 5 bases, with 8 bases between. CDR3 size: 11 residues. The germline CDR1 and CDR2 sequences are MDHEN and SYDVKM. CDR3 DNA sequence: TGTGCCAGCAGCAAGGGTCACGAGCAGTACTTC. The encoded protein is CASSKGHEQYF.

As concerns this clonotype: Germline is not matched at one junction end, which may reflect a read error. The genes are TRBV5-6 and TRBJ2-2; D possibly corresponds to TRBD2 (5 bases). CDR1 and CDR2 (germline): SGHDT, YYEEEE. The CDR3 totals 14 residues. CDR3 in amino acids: CASSGTRKTGELFF. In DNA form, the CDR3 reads TGTGCAAGCAGCGGTACAAGAAAGACCGGGGAGCTGTTTTTT. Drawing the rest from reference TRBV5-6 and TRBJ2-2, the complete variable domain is DAGVTQSPTHLIKTRGQQVTLRCSPKSGHDTVSWYQQALGQGPQFIFQYYEEEERQRGNFPDRFSGHQFPNYSSELNVNALLLGDSALYLCASSGTRKTGELFFGEGSRLTVL.

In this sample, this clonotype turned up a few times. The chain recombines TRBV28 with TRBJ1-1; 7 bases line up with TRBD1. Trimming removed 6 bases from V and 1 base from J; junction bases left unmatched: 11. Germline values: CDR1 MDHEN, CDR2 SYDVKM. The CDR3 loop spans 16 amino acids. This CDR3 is CASRNAWRQGNTEAFF. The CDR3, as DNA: TGTGCCAGCAGGAATGCCTGGCGACAGGGGAACACTGAAGCTTTCTTT. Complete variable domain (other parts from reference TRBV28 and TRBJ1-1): DVKVTQSSRYLVKRTGEKVFLECVQDMDHENMFWYRQDPGLGLRLIYFSYDVKMKEKGDIPEGYSVSREKKERFSLILESASTNQTSMYLCASRNAWRQGNTEAFFGQGTRLTVV.

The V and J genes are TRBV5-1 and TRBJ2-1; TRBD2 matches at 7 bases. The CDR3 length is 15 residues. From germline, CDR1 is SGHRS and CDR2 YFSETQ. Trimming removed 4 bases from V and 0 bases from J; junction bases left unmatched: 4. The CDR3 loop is CASSPTSCSYNEQFF. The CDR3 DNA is TGCGCCAGCAGCCCGACTAGCTGCTCCTACAATGAGCAGTTCTTC.

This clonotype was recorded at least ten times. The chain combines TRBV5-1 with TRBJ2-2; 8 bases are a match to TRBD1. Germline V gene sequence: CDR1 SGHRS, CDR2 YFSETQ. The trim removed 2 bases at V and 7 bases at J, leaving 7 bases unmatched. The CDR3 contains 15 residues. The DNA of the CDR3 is TGCGCCAGCAGCTTCCAGGGGGCGCGAGACGGGGAGCTGTTTTTT. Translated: CASSFQGARDGELFF.

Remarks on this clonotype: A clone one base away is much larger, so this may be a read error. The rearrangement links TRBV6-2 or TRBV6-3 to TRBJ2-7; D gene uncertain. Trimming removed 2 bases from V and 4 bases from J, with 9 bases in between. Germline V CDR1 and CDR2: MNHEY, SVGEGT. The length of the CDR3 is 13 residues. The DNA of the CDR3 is TGTGCCAGCAGTTACAGCAGTTTTTACGAGCAGTACTTC. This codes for CASSYSSFYEQYF.

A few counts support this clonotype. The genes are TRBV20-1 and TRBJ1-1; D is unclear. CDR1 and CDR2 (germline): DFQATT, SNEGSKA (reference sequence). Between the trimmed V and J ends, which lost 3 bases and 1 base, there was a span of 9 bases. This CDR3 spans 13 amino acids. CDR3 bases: TGCAGTGCTAGCTTACAGCCGAACACTGAAGCTTTCTTT. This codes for CSASLQPNTEAFF.

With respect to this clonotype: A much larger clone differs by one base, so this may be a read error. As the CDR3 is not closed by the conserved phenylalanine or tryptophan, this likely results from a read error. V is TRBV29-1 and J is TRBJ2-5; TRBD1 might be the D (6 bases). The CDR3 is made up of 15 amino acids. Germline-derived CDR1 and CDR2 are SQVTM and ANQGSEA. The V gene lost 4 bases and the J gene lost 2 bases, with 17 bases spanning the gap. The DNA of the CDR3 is TGCAGCGTTGTTCTAATGGGGGCCAATCAAGAGACCCAGTACTCC. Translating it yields CSVVLMGANQETQYS.

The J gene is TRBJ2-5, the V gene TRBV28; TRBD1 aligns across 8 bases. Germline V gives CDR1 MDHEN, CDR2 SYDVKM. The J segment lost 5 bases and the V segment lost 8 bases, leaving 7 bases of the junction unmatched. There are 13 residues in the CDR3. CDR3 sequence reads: CASWDRRRETQYF. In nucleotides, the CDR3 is TGTGCCAGCTGGGACAGGAGGAGGGAGACCCAGTACTTC.

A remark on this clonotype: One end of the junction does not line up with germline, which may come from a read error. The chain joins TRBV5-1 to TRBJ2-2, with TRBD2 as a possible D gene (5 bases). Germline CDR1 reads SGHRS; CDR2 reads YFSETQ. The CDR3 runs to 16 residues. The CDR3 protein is CASSLMSAENTGELFF. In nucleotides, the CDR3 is TGCGCCAGTAGCTTGATGTCAGCGGAAAACACCGGGGAGCTGTTTTTT.

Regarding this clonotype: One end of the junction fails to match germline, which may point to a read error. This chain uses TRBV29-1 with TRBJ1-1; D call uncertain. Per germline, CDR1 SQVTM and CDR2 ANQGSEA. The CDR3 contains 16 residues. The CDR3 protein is CSVEDRSRTAVPEALF. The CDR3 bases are TGCAGCGTTGAAGATAGGTCCCGTACGGCGGTCCCTGAAGCTCTATTT.

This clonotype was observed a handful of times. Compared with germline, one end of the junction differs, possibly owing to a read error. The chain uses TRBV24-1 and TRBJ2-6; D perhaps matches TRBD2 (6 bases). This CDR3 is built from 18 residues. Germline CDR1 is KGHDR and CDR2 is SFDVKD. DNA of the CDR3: TGTGCCACCAGTGATGCGGTCAGGACTAACTCTGGGGCCAACGTCCTTACTTTC. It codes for CATSDAVRTNSGANVLTF.

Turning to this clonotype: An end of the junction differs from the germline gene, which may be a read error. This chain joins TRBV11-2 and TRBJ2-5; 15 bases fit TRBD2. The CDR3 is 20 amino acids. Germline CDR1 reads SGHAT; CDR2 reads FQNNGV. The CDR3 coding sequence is TGTGCCTGCAGCTCCGAACTAGGAGGACTAGCGGGGGGGCGGAGAGAGACACAGTACTTT. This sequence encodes CACSSELGGLAGGRRETQYF.

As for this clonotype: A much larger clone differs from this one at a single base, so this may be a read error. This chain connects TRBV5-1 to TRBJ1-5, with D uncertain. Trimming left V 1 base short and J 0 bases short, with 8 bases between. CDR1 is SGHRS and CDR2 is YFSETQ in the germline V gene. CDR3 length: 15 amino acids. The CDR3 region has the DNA TGCGCCAGCAGCTTGTCTGGGAATAGCAATCAGCCCCAGCATTTT. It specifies CASSLSGNSNQPQHF. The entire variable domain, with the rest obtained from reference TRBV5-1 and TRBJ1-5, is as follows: KAGVTQTPRYLIKTRGQQVTLSCSPISGHRSVSWYQQTPGQGLQFLFEYFSETQRNKGNFPGRFSGRQFSNSRSEMNVSTLELGDSALYLCASSLSGNSNQPQHFGDGTRLSIL.

The CDR3 is CASSRTETVGNEQFF. The CDR3 region has the DNA TGTGCCAGCAGTAGAACCGAGACAGTGGGCAATGAGCAGTTCTTC. The genes are TRBV6-5 and TRBJ2-1; a weak D match, TRBD1 (5 bases). V was trimmed by 5 bases and J by 6 bases, leaving 17 bases between them. Germline V gene lookup returns CDR1 MNHEY and CDR2 SVGAGI. The CDR3 contains 15 residues.

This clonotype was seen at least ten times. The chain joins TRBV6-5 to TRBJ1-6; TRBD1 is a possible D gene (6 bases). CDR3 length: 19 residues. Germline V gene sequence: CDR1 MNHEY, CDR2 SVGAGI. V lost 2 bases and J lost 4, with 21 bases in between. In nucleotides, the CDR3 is TGTGCCAGCAGTTACCGTTCGGACAGAACAGGACTTTATAATTCACCCCTCCACTTT. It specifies CASSYRSDRTGLYNSPLHF.

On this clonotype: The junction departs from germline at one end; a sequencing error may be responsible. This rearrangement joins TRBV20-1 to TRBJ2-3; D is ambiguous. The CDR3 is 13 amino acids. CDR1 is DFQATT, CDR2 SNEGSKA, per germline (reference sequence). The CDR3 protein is CSAFWADTVTQYF. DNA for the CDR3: TGCAGTGCATTTTGGGCTGACACAGTTACGCAGTATTTT.

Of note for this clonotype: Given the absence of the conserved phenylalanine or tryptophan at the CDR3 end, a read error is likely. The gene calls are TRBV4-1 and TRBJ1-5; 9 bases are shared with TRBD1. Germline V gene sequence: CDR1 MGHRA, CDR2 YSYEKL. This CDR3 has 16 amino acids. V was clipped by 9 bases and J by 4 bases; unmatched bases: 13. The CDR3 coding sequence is TGCGCCAGTAGCGACTACCCAGGACAGGGGAATCAGCCCCAGCATTAT. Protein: CASSDYPGQGNQPQHY.

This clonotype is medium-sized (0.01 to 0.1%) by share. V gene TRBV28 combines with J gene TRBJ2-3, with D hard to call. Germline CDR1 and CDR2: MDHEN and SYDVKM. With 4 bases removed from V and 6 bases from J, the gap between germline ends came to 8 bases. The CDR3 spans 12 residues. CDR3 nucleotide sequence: TGTGCCAGCAGTTCCGAGATGGATACGCAGTATTTT. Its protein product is CASSSEMDTQYF.

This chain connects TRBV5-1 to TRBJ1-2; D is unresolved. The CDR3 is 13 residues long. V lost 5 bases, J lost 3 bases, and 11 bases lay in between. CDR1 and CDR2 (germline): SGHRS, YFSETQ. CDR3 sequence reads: CASSRGEDYGYTF. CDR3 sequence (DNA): TGCGCCAGCAGTCGTGGAGAGGACTATGGCTACACCTTC.

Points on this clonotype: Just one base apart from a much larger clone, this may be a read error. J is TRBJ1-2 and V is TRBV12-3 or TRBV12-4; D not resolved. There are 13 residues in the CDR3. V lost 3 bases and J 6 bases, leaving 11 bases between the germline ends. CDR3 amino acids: CASSFIPWHGYTF. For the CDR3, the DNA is TGTGCCAGCAGTTTTATCCCCTGGCATGGCTACACCTTC.

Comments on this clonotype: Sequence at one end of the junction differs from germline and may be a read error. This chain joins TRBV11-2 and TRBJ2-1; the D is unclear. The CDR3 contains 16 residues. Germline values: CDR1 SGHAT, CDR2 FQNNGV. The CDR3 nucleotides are TGTGCCAGCAGCAAAAACCGACCAGGCCCTTACAGTGAGCAGTTTTTC. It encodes CASSKNRPGPYSEQFF.

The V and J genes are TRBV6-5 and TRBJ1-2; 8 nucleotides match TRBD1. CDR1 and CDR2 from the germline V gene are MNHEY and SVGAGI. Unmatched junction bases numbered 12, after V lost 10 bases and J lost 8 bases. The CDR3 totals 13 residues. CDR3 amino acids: CAISYQGAAGYTF. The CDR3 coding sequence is TGTGCCATTAGTTACCAGGGGGCCGCAGGCTACACCTTC.

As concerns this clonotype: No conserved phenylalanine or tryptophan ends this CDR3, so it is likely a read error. CDR3 residues: CVSSEGGQTQYV. The CDR3 nucleotides are TGTGTCAGCAGTGAAGGAGGGCAGACCCAGTACGTC. This chain links TRBV6-1 with TRBJ2-5; D might be TRBD2 (6 bases). CDR3 length: 12 amino acids. The germline CDR1 and CDR2 sequences are MNHNS and SASEGT.

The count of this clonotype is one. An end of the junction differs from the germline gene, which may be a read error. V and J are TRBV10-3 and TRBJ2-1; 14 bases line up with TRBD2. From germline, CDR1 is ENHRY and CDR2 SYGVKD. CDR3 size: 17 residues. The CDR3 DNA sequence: TGTGCCATCATTGAGAGTAAGACTAGCGGGAGGGCCTGGGAGCGGTTCTTC. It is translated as CAIIESKTSGRAWERFF.

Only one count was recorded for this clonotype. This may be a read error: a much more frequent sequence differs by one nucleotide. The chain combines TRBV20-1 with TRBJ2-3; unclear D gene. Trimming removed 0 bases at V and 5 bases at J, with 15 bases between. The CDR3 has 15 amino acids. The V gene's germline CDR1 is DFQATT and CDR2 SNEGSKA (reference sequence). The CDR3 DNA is TGCAGTGCTAGAGATCCGAAGGTCCCCATAGATACGCAGTATTTT. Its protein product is CSARDPKVPIDTQYF.

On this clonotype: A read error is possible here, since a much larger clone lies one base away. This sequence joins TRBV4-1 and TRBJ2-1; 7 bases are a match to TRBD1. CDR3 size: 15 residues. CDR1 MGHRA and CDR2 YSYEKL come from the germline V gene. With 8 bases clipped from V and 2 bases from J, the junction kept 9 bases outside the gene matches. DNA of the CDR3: TGCGCCAGCGGCCTTCGACAGGGTCCCTACAATGAGCAGTTCTTC. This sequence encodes CASGLRQGPYNEQFF.

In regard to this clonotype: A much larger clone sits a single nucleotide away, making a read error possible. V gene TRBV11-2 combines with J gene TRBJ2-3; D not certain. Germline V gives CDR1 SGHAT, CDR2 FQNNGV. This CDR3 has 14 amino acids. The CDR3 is CVSSPPSGTDTQYF. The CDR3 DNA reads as TGTGTCAGCAGTCCTCCTTCAGGAACAGATACGCAGTATTTT. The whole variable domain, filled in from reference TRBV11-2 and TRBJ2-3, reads EAGVAQSPRYKIIEKRQSVAFWCNPISGHATLYWYQQILGQGPKLLIQFQNNGVVDDSQLPKDRFSAERLKGVDSTLKIQPAKLEDSAVYLCVSSPPSGTDTQYFGPGTRLTVL.

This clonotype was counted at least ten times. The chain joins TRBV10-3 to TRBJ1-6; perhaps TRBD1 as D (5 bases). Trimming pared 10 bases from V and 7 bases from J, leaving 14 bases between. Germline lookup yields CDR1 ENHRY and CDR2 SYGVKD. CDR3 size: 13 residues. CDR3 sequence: CATNIGGNSPLHF. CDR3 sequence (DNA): TGTGCCACTAACATTGGGGGAAATTCACCCCTCCACTTT.

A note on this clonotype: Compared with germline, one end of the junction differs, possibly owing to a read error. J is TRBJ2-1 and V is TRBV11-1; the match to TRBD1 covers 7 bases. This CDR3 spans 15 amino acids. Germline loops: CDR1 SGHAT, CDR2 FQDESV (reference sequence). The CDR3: CVSSLDGQAHNEQFF. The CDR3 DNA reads TGTGTCAGCAGCTTGGACGGACAGGCCCACAATGAGCAGTTCTTC.

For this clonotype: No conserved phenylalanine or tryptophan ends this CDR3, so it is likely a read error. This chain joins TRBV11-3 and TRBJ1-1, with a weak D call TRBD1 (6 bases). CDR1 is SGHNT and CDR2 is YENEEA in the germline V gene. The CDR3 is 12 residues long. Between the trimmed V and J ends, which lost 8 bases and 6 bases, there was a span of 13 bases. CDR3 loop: CASGLGQSEAFI. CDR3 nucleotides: TGTGCCAGCGGCCTAGGACAGTCTGAAGCTTTCATT.